The clone carrying this T cell receptor beta chain came up a few times. The antigen remains unidentified. Described time point: sample taken at primary tumor resection. This record belongs to a study of spatial heterogeneity in lung cancer. TCRdb passed the 5' RACE reads through MiXCR, listing each CDR3 protein once. The table records about 27,000 distinct CDR3 sequences, roughly 7.2% of them present only once. Trimming removed 5 bases from V and 1 base from J, with 6 bases in between. CDR3 length: 13 residues. The germline V gene encodes CDR1 SGHNT and CDR2 YENEEA. Study-level points and caveats: One measure, the expanded intratumoral alpha and beta TCR count, tracked tumor mutation counts.

This chain links TRBV11-3 with TRBJ1-3; D perhaps matches TRBD1 (6 bases). The specimen comprised lung tumor tissue, sampled at surgery. The receptor comes from a male donor with early-stage non-small cell lung cancer. This CDR3 is CASSQGSGNTIYF. In DNA form, the CDR3 reads TGTGCCAGCAGCCAGGGGTCTGGAAACACCATATATTTT.